This T cell receptor (beta chain) was sequenced for a study of cytomegalovirus exposure and HLA in healthy donors. The PCR had 60 Vbeta and 13 Jbeta primers. Clones were read by immunoSEQ multiplex PCR, and TCRdb kept only the in-frame ones, dropping some. The sample lists around 110,000 clones, 9% to 10% seen once, with 3% in the top ten. This clone was observed a few times. An end of the junction does not agree with germline; a read error may underlie this. The sample carries other DNA sequences with the same CDR3. The CDR3 is 13 residues long. Germline-derived CDR1 and CDR2 are SGHAT and FQNNGV. The chain combines TRBV11-2 with TRBJ1-1; D gene unclear. The receptor's source is a man aged 25 to 40 in good health and CMV-seronegative. The sample comprised PBMCs. The CDR3 nucleotides read TGTGCCAGCAGCTTATCGGGATACACTGAGGCTTTCTTT. Its protein is CASSLSGYTEAFF.